The T cell receptor beta chain under discussion was sequenced for a study of PD-1 blockade in classical Hodgkin lymphoma (TCRdb year 2020). For the wider study: Nivolumab dosing was 3 mg/kg intravenously every 2 weeks, continuing until either disease progression or unacceptable toxicity. The study used TCR beta sequencing and CyTOF to define a peripheral blood immune signature of response to PD-1 blockade in classical Hodgkin lymphoma.

The CDR3, from cysteine to phenylalanine, totals 20 residues. Only the CDR3 DNA stays, 60 bases, in frame from base 1. Based on the germline V gene, the CDR1 and CDR2 sequences are SGHVS and FQNEAQ. Trimming takes 5 bases from V and 3 bases from J, and the germline ends sit 26 bases apart. Taken with the paper, the label for time point translates to: cycle 4 day 1 (C4D1), after less than 7 weeks of nivolumab. Every trial patient had relapsed after autologous stem cell transplantation, and cohorts A, B and C differed in prior brentuximab vedotin exposure. The trial cohort was composed of 56 patients with relapsed/refractory classical Hodgkin lymphoma, for whom complete response, partial response or progressive disease was recorded as best overall response. Single-agent nivolumab was administered to trial patients in the multi-cohort phase II CheckMate 205 trial. An independent review committee assessed best overall response by applying the 2007 International Working Group response criteria. PBMCs from the trial were collected at three points: immediately before nivolumab initiation (C1D1), and during therapy at cycle 2 day 1 and cycle 4 day 1. Peripheral blood was collected in 8 mL Vacutainer Cell Preparation Tubes, from which PBMCs were isolated by centrifugation and then cryopreserved.

What the research found in general, with its limitations: The study covered only a single clinical trial cohort, and the causes of the repertoire differences, possibly disease activity or prior therapy, were still not defined. Baseline diversity similar to that of newly diagnosed patients was observed in trial patients achieving complete response, whereas significantly lower diversity was observed in partial responders and progressors. Baseline TCR diversity was reported as lower in newly diagnosed patients than in healthy donors, and lower still in relapsed/refractory patients. Diversity was lower in patients who began nivolumab less than 1 year after ASCT, so these patients were left out of later analyses to avoid confounding by immune reconstitution. By C4D1, a significant rise was seen in CD4+ TCR diversity but not in CD8+ TCR diversity (p=0.0027 vs p=0.16), and the rise was most apparent among complete responders (p=0.02).

Genomic DNA was extracted with the Qiagen DNeasy kit from unsorted PBMCs and from negatively selected CD4+ and CD8+ fractions. TCR beta CDR3 regions were subjected to amplification by immunoSEQ multiplex PCR with primers that anneal to V and J segments. Amplification bias was minimized using a synthetic immune receptor repertoire, and residual bias was removed computationally after sequencing. Concerning the study's data processing: Custom Python scripts were used to quantify repertoire diversity as the Shannon entropy index. Unsorted, CD4+ and CD8+ repertoires were analyzed separately, except for combined analyses in which CD4+ and CD8+ sequences were merged in silico. Clonal expansion was defined as a frequency increase of at least 2-fold after treatment compared with C1D1, and clones undetected at baseline were assigned a pseudocount of 0.5. Singleton clones were defined as clones with 0 or 1 copy at C1D1, and non-singleton clones were defined as clones with 2 or more copies. By matching protein sequences in sorted samples from the same patient, clones expanded in unsorted samples were annotated as CD4+, CD8+ or unknown. Wilcoxon tests on paired samples were used to test changes in diversity from C1D1 to C4D1. Not all clones reach the TCRdb copy of this immuneACCESS table, which keeps in-frame sequences only. Checked studies attribute under half of the gap to unresolved V genes and leave the rest unexplained. V, J and clone size were drawn from that table, and D and trimming were deduced from the DNA. The sample profile shows roughly 17,000 clones; around 82% of them were found once. Together, the top ten hold roughly 14% of the sample.

On this clone: Its cognate antigen has yet to be identified. Base qualities are not recorded, but no much larger clone differs from it by a single base.

This TCR was recovered from a human donor with classical Hodgkin lymphoma. The V and J segments used are TRBV7-8 and TRBJ1-6; perhaps TRBD1 is the D gene, with 5 bases matching. The sample here was peripheral blood mononuclear cells (PBMCs), taken before the fourth cycle of nivolumab. At the DNA level, the sequence is TGTGCCAGCAGCCAGAGTACCCGTGGGGGGAGTACGCACTATAATTCACCCCTCCACTTT. It encodes CASSQSTRGGSTHYNSPLHF. Where the CDR3 stops, the reference TRBV7-8 and TRBJ1-6 genes take over; the full variable domain is GAGVSQSPRYKVAKRGQDVALRCDPISGHVSLFWYQQALGQGPEFLTYFQNEAQLDKSGLPSDRFFAERPEGSVSTLKIQRTQQEDSAVYLCASSQSTRGGSTHYNSPLHFGNGTRLTVT.